Given below is one T cell receptor (beta chain) in context. Germline CDR1 reads SGHRS; CDR2 reads YFSETQ. CDR3 length: 13 residues. V shed 6 bases and J 9 bases; nucleotides not matched to a gene: 9. This sample stems from a study of blood T cell repertoires in COVID-19. Overall study: In each case, the material was cDNA or gDNA derived from T cells, B-cell-depleted T cells, or PBMCs.

The repertoire was sequenced with immunoSEQ multiplex PCR; TCRdb's copy has only in-frame clones and lacks some. The data contain 100,000 to 110,000 clones, roughly nine tenths of them singletons. The source of this sequence is a man aged 50-60 years with active COVID-19. The sequencing sample was made of peripheral blood. The rearrangement links TRBV5-1 to TRBJ2-1, with 7 nucleotides matching TRBD1. CDR3 sequence: CASTHTGVSEQFF. For the CDR3, the DNA is TGCGCCAGCACCCATACAGGGGTTAGTGAGCAGTTCTTC. Using reference TRBV5-1 and TRBJ2-1 for the parts outside the CDR3, the full variable domain is KAGVTQTPRYLIKTRGQQVTLSCSPISGHRSVSWYQQTPGQGLQFLFEYFSETQRNKGNFPGRFSGRQFSNSRSEMNVSTLELGDSALYLCASTHTGVSEQFFGPGTRLTVL.